This TCR beta chain was found in a study of T cells after somatic rescue of genetic block. In its sample, this clone was seen a few times. Generated by immunoSEQ multiplex PCR, the TCRdb table keeps only in-frame clones and is missing some. This table has more than 12,000 clones, more than 65% appearing once. V dropped 5 bases and J dropped 5 bases, with 12 bases sitting between them. The CDR3 consists of 14 residues. In germline, CDR1 is KGHSH, CDR2 LQKENI. Sequencing input: peripheral blood mononuclear cells (PBMCs). The chain has TRBV18 and TRBJ2-2; D is unresolved. This receptor was taken from a boy younger than 18. The CDR3 DNA follows: TGTGCCAGCTCATCTCAGACCGGGACCGGGGAGCTGTTTTTT. Translating gives CASSSQTGTGELFF. The variable domain in full, with the rest retrieved from reference TRBV18 and TRBJ2-2, is NAGVMQNPRHLVRRRGQEARLRCSPMKGHSHVYWYRQLPEEGLKFMVYLQKENIIDESGMPKERFSAEFPKEGPSILRIQQVVRGDSAAYFCASSSQTGTGELFFGEGSRLTVL.